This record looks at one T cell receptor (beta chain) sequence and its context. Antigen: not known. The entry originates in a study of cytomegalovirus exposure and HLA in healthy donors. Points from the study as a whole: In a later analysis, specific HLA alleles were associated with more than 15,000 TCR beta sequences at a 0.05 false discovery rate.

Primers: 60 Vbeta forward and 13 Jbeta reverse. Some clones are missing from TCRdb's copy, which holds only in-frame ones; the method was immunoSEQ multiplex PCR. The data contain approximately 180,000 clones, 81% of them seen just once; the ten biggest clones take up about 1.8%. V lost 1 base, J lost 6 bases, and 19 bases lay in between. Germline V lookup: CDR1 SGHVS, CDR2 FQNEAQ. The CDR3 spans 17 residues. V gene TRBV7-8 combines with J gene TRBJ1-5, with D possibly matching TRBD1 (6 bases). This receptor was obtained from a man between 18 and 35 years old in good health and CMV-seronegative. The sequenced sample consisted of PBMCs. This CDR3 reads CASSLDRRTVRSQPQHF. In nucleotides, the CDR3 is TGTGCCAGCAGCTTAGACCGACGGACAGTTAGGAGTCAGCCCCAGCATTTT.